The clone carrying this T cell receptor (beta chain) was counted ten times or more. Its antigen is still unknown. The CDR3 loop spans 13 amino acids. With 4 bases removed from V and 4 bases from J, the gap between germline ends came to 11 bases. The germline CDR1 and CDR2 sequences are SGHTS and YDEGEE. The sample comes from a study of prognosis after radiotherapy for stage I lung cancer. TCR beta CDR3 was amplified from genomic DNA by two-round multiplex PCR. Initially, in first-round PCR, primers specific to each TRBV and TRBJ gene were used. TCRdb analysed the multiplex PCR reads with MiXCR anew, one entry per CDR3 protein. The table lists around 19,000 distinct CDR3 sequences, 45% to 50% of them singletons. Broader study findings: Usage of TRBV and TRBJ genes reportedly differed between metastatic and non-metastatic patients.

This material consisted of PBMCs, taken before or after stereotactic body radiation therapy (not recorded which). The rearrangement joins TRBV5-8 to TRBJ1-2; D is unresolved. This sequence was found in a donor over 45 with non-small cell lung cancer. CDR3 region: CASSDPGSYGYTF. CDR3 DNA: TGTGCCAGCAGCGACCCCGGGTCCTATGGCTACACCTTC.